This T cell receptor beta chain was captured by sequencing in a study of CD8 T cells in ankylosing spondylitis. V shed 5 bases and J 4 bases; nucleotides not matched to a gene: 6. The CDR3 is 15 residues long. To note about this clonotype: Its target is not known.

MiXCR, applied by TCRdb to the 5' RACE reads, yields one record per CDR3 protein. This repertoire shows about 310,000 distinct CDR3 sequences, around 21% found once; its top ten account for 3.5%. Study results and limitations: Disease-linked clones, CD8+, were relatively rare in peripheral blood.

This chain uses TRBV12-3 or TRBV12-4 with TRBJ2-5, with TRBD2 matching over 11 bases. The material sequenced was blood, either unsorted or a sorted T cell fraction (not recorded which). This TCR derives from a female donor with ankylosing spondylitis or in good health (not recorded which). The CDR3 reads CASSTSGRTRETQYF. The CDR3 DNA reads TGTGCCAGCAGTACTAGCGGGAGAACGAGAGAGACCCAGTACTTC.